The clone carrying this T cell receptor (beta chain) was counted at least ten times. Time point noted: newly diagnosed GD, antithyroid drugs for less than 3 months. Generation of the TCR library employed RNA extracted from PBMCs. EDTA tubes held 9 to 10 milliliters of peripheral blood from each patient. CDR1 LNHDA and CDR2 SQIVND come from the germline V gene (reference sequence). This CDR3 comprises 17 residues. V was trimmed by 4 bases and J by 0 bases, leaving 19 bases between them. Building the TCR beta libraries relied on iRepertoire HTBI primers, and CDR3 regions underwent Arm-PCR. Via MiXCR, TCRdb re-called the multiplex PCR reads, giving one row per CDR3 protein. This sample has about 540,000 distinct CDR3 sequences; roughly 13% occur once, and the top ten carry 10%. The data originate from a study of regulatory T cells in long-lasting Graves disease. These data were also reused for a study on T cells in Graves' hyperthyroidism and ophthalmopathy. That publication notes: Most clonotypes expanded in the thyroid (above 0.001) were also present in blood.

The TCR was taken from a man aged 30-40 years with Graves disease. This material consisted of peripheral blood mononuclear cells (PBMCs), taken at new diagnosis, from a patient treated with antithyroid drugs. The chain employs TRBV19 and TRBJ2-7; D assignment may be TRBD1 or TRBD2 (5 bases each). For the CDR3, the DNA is TGTGCCAGTAGTACTCCCGGGACGGTAGACAGCTCCTACGAGCAGTACTTC. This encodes CASSTPGTVDSSYEQYF.